The 6 T cell receptor beta chains presented below share a single source sample, sequenced in a study of cytomegalovirus exposure and HLA in healthy donors. The data were produced by immunoSEQ multiplex PCR, yet TCRdb's version contains in-frame clones alone and is incomplete. The sample shows some 60,000 clones, roughly 96% of them seen only once. The sequenced sample was PBMCs. These receptors came from a man aged 18 to 30 in good health and CMV-seronegative.

The chain joins TRBV5-6 to TRBJ1-1; D is possibly TRBD1 (6 bases). Germline values: CDR1 SGHDT, CDR2 YYEEEE. Trimming cost V 3 bases and J 0 bases, with 15 bases left between them. The length of the CDR3 is 16 residues. The CDR3 coding sequence is TGTGCCAGCAGCTCGAACCTCAGGGGAATGAACACTGAAGCTTTCTTT. It yields the protein CASSSNLRGMNTEAFF.

The rearrangement links TRBV27 to TRBJ2-7, with D possibly being TRBD2 (6 bases). Per the germline V gene, CDR1 is MNHEY and CDR2 is SMNVEV (reference sequence). The V and J ends lost 4 bases and 0 bases respectively, with 16 bases between them. This CDR3 comprises 16 residues. The CDR3 DNA follows: TGTGCCAGCAGTTCTATAATTGCGGGGAACTCCTACGAGCAGTACTTC. Protein: CASSSIIAGNSYEQYF.

A single count supports this clone. The rearrangement uses TRBV7-8 and TRBJ2-3; 10 positions agree with TRBD2. Looked up from germline, CDR1 is SGHVS and CDR2 is FQNEAQ. CDR3 length equals 18 residues. The ends lost 8 bases at V and 1 base at J; junction bases unmatched: 15. Here the CDR3 reads CASLSLRTSGTGTDTQYF. Here the CDR3 DNA reads TGTGCCAGCCTATCCCTCCGAACTAGCGGGACCGGCACAGATACGCAGTATTTT.

The chain combines TRBV2 with TRBJ1-1; TRBD1 might be the D (6 bases). V was shortened by 7 bases and J by 1 base, with 10 bases between the two germline ends. The CDR3 contains 13 residues. The V gene's germline CDR1 is SNHLY and CDR2 FYNNEI. The CDR3 region is CASTEQGNTEAFF. The CDR3 nucleotides read TGTGCCAGCACGGAACAGGGGAACACTGAAGCTTTCTTT.

This clone has just a few counts. CDR3 coding DNA: TGCAGCGTGTTAGCGGTTCACACAGATACGCAGTATTTT. Translating it yields CSVLAVHTDTQYF. The genes are TRBV29-1 and TRBJ2-3; D possibly corresponds to TRBD2 (6 bases). Germline loops: CDR1 SQVTM, CDR2 ANQGSEA. V shed 6 bases and J shed 2 bases, with 12 bases lying between them. This CDR3 has 13 residues.

This chain joins TRBV11-3 and TRBJ2-2, with D possibly being TRBD1 (6 bases). Germline-derived CDR1 and CDR2 are SGHNT and YENEEA. V lost 5 bases and J lost 4, with 20 bases in between. CDR3 length: 17 residues. This chain's CDR3 is CASSTGSWGQGTGELFF. The CDR3 region has the DNA TGTGCCAGCAGCACGGGGTCTTGGGGGCAGGGCACCGGGGAGCTGTTTTTT.